In its sample, the clone carrying this T cell receptor beta chain was seen many times. Its antigen remains unknown. These data come from a study of T cells in Graves' hyperthyroidism and ophthalmopathy. Whole-study findings and limits: Most thyroid clonotypes expanded above 0.001 were also detected in blood. Researchers report that a 13 V-J model separated ophthalmopathy from stable hyperthyroidism.

V shed 3 bases, J shed 10 bases, and the junction held 6 bases outside the gene matches. This CDR3 is built from 13 residues. Germline V gives CDR1 DFQATT, CDR2 SNEGSKA (reference sequence). RNA transcripts provided the source from which TCR beta CDR3 regions were amplified. Carried out on the TCR CDR3, a first-round RT-PCR used the HTBI primer set. Each CDR3 protein is one row after TCRdb ran MiXCR on the multiplex PCR reads. The sample shows about 400,000 distinct CDR3 sequences, 15% to 17% of them seen only once. Diagnoses used clinical symptoms, serum thyroxine and TRAb, thyroid ultrasound and orbital computed tomography.

Material for sequencing was blood. This chain uses TRBV20-1 with TRBJ1-6, with 7 bases fitting TRBD1. This clonotype was sampled from a woman under 30 with Graves' hyperthyroidism. The CDR3, as DNA: TGCAGTGCTAGGACAGGGATCGACTCACCCCTCCACTTT. Encoded protein: CSARTGIDSPLHF.